In its sample, the clone carrying this T cell receptor (beta chain) was seen a few times. Antigen specificity is unknown. The time point here: newly diagnosed GD, antithyroid drugs for less than 3 months. From RNA extracted from PBMCs, the TCR library was made. American Thyroid Association guidelines were used to diagnose Graves' disease. According to the study, TCR beta libraries were built with iRepertoire HTBI primers and CDR3-region Arm-PCR. TCRdb itself ran the multiplex PCR reads through MiXCR, one entry per CDR3 protein. Among a few hundred thousand distinct CDR3 sequences listed, around 19% were seen once. These data belong to a study of regulatory T cells in long-lasting Graves disease. Study context: For under 3 months, newly diagnosed Graves' patients had been taking antithyroid drugs. General observations from the study: Patients with persistent disease shared 2,741 public clonotypes, outpacing the roughly 1,000 shared by new patients.

Germline V CDR1 and CDR2: SEHNR, FQNEAQ (reference sequence). The CDR3 loop spans 16 amino acids. V was cut by 1 base and J by 4 bases, with 16 bases left in between. The specimen was peripheral blood mononuclear cells (PBMCs), collected at new diagnosis, from a patient treated with antithyroid drugs. The chain combines TRBV7-9 with TRBJ1-1; maybe TRBD1 (5 bases). The TCR comes from a female donor with Graves disease. The CDR3 region is CASSLETVGVGTEAFF. Here the CDR3 DNA reads TGTGCCAGCAGCTTAGAGACCGTGGGGGTAGGCACTGAAGCTTTCTTT.